This T cell receptor beta chain was observed in a study of T cells in Graves' hyperthyroidism and ophthalmopathy. Not enrolled were patients with uncontrolled infection, other autoimmune disease, pregnancy or lactation. RNA transcripts were the template for amplifying TCR beta CDR3 regions. When the TCR CDR3 underwent first-round RT-PCR, the HTBI primer set was used. TCRdb fed the multiplex PCR reads into MiXCR, producing one record per CDR3 protein. The sample shows roughly 240,000 distinct CDR3 sequences, around 25% of them seen only once. This clonotype occurred many times. The CDR3 contains 16 residues. V lost 8 bases and J 1 base, leaving 20 bases between the germline ends. Germline CDR1 and CDR2: MNHEY and SVGEGT.

The receptor was isolated from a woman between 40 and 55 years old with Graves' ophthalmopathy. The sample comprised blood. The gene calls are TRBV6-2 or TRBV6-3 and TRBJ2-5; possible D gene TRBD2, 7 bases. The DNA for the CDR3 is TGTGCCAGCTCCTCCAAAGAGGGGGGGCTCCAAGAGACCCAGTACTTC. As protein: CASSSKEGGLQETQYF.